This entry concerns a single T cell receptor (beta chain). This sample stems from a study of T cells in Graves' hyperthyroidism and ophthalmopathy. V lost 5 bases and J lost 0, with 13 bases in between. Germline-derived CDR1 and CDR2 are SQVTM and ANQGSEA. The CDR3 extends over 14 amino acids. TCR beta CDR3 sequences were amplified from RNA transcripts. Researchers ran a first-round RT-PCR on the TCR CDR3 using the HTBI primer set. TCRdb re-called the multiplex PCR reads with MiXCR, one entry per CDR3 protein. The sample consists of roughly 570,000 distinct CDR3 sequences, under 60% of them appearing once.

The chain carries TRBV29-1 and TRBJ1-1; no firm D call. The source of this sequence is an adult woman with Graves' disease, either hyperthyroidism or ophthalmopathy (not recorded which). Material for sequencing was peripheral blood or thyroid tissue (not recorded which). Here the CDR3 reads CSVKALAVNTEAFF. The CDR3 DNA reads TGCAGCGTTAAAGCCCTGGCAGTGAACACTGAAGCTTTCTTT.